The 7 T cell receptor beta chains below were found in one sample sequenced in a study of vaccination and CD4 T cells after COVID-19. Sequencing of the DNA from cultured CD4+ T cells was carried out with the Oncomine TCR Beta short-read assay. A single record per CDR3 protein comes from TCRdb applying MiXCR to the PCR reads. The sample carries some 12,000 distinct CDR3 sequences, more than 60% recorded once. The treatment: approximately 9-day PBMC culture with coronavirus spike peptide pools or control peptides (ViraFEST assay). Their target antigens are unknown. The sample comprised CD4+ T cells from blood, cultured in vitro. The receptors stem from a human donor who had recovered from COVID-19.

This chain uses TRBV20-1 with TRBJ1-2; D call uncertain. This CDR3 contains 12 residues. With 0 bases removed from V and 0 bases from J, the gap between germline ends came to 2 bases. CDR1 DFQATT and CDR2 SNEGSKA come from the germline V gene (reference sequence). CDR3 sequence reads: CSARDPNYGYTF. Written as DNA, the CDR3 is TGCAGTGCTAGAGATCCTAACTATGGCTACACCTTC.

The count of this clonotype is one. The chain employs TRBV7-9 and TRBJ1-1; no clear D gene. Trimming removed 0 bases at V and 2 bases at J, with 7 bases between. The CDR3 is made up of 14 amino acids. Germline loops: CDR1 SEHNR, CDR2 FQNEAQ (reference sequence). CDR3 region: CASSLAGFNTEAFF. The CDR3 DNA reads TGTGCCAGCAGCTTAGCAGGGTTCAACACTGAAGCTTTCTTT. The full variable domain, rest sourced from reference TRBV7-9 and TRBJ1-1, is DTGVSQNPRHKITKRGQNVTFRCDPISEHNRLYWYRQTLGQGPEFLTYFQNEAQLEKSRLLSDRFSAERPKGSFSTLEIQRTEQGDSAMYLCASSLAGFNTEAFFGQGTRLTVV.

The chain carries TRBV7-6 and TRBJ2-1; TRBD2 matches 13 bases. Germline V CDR1 and CDR2: SGHVS, FNYEAQ. V dropped 0 bases and J dropped 8; count of bases not matched to a gene: 10. The CDR3 length is 18 residues. CDR3 protein: CASSLARMGLAGRDEQFF. The CDR3 nucleotides read TGTGCCAGCAGCTTAGCCCGTATGGGACTAGCGGGAAGGGATGAGCAGTTCTTC.

The chain recombines TRBV20-1 with TRBJ1-6, with 7 bases identical to TRBD1. The CDR3 sequence is 15 residues long. Unmatched junction bases numbered 8, after V lost 2 bases and J lost 7 bases. Germline assignment: CDR1 DFQATT and CDR2 SNEGSKA (reference sequence). The CDR3 coding sequence is TGCAGTGCTAGAAGGGACAGTTTCGCGAATTCACCCCTCCACTTT. This gives the protein CSARRDSFANSPLHF.

The chain links TRBV6-5 to TRBJ1-1, with 9 nucleotides matching TRBD1. The CDR3 spans 17 residues. Trimming at V came to 0 bases and at J to 6 bases, leaving 11 bases not matched to a gene. Germline V gene data show CDR1 as MNHEY and CDR2 as SVGAGI. The chain's CDR3 is CASSYSELDRGWAEAFF. The CDR3 DNA reads as TGTGCCAGCAGTTACTCAGAACTCGACAGGGGGTGGGCTGAAGCTTTCTTT.

V usage is TRBV20-1 and J usage is TRBJ2-1, with a weak D call TRBD2 (5 bases). Trimming pared 1 base from V and 8 bases from J, leaving 24 bases between. Per germline, CDR1 DFQATT and CDR2 SNEGSKA (reference sequence). This CDR3 has 17 residues. The CDR3, as DNA: TGCAGTGCTAGAGTCCGTAGGTCGGGAACCATATCTTATGAGCAGTTCTTC. Translated: CSARVRRSGTISYEQFF.

This clonotype was observed a handful of times. The chain joins TRBV20-1 to TRBJ2-5; perhaps TRBD1 as D (5 bases). Germline V CDR1 and CDR2: DFQATT, SNEGSKA (reference sequence). This CDR3 has 14 amino acids. V lost 3 bases and J lost 1, with 12 bases in between. The CDR3 nucleotides read TGCAGTGCTAGGGGGCGAACGGGCCAAGAGACCCAGTACTTC. This sequence encodes CSARGRTGQETQYF.